This TCR beta chain appears in the sequencing data of a study of blood T cell repertoires in COVID-19. The wider study: Collection of acute and convalescent COVID-19 samples took place in the United States, Italy and Spain. PBMCs, B-cell-depleted T cells, or T cells provided the cDNA or gDNA that made up the material.

TCRdb's copy holds only in-frame clones and misses some; the assay was immunoSEQ multiplex PCR. Here the sample spans roughly 230,000 clones, under 90% being singletons. This TCR was recovered from a woman aged 80 or over with COVID-19, enrolled during active disease. The sample was peripheral blood.

DNA of the CDR3: TGTGCCAGCTCACCAATAGGCGGAGAGAACTATGGCTACACCTTC. This sequence encodes CASSPIGGENYGYTF. V and J are TRBV18 and TRBJ1-2; no firm D call. Germline V lookup: CDR1 KGHSH, CDR2 LQKENI. Trimming stripped 2 bases from V and 2 bases from J, with 12 bases between. The CDR3 sequence is 15 residues long.